The TCR beta chain under discussion was sequenced for a study of cytomegalovirus exposure and HLA in healthy donors. Study-wide background: Counted in an early data release were roughly 87 million unique TCRs from HLA-typed donors.

This CDR3 has 14 residues. The V gene's germline CDR1 is SGHNT and CDR2 YYREEE (reference sequence). With V trimmed by 5 bases and J by 5 bases, 7 bases remained unmatched. Though nominally healthy at sampling, donors likely had unrecorded immune exposures. The PCR ran on 60 Vbeta and 13 Jbeta primers. The assay was immunoSEQ multiplex PCR, and TCRdb's table has in-frame clones only and misses some. Of around 91,000 clones in the sample, around four fifths are singletons; the top ten hold approximately 4.7%. General study results and limits: Reportedly, fewer N-insertions than the approximately 700-donor mean appeared in an Asian-associated ancestry cluster in a later analysis. Among CMV-associated TCR beta chains, most appeared HLA-restricted in a later analysis.

A word on this clone: Its antigen is unknown.

The receptor was derived from a male donor in good health and CMV-seropositive. The V gene is TRBV5-4, the J gene TRBJ2-5; 9 bases map to TRBD2. Sample: PBMCs. This CDR3 is CASSTRLAAETQYF. CDR3 coding DNA: TGTGCCAGCAGTACACGACTAGCGGCGGAGACCCAGTACTTC.